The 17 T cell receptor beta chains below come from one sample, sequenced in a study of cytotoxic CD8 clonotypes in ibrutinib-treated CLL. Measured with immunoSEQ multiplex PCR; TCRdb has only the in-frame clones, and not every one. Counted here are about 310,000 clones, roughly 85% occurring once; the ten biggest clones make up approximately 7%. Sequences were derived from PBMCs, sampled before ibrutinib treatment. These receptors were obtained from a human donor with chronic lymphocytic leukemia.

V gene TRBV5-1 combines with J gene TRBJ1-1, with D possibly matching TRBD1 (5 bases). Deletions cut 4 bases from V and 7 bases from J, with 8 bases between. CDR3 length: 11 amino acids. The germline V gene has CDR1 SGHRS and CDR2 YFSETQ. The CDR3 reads CASSIDSEAFF. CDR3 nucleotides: TGCGCCAGCAGCATAGACAGTGAAGCTTTCTTT.

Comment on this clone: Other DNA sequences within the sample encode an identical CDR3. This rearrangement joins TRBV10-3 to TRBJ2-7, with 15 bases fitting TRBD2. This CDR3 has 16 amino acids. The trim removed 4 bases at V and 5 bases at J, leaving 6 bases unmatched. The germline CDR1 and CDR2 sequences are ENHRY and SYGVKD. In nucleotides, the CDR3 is TGTGCCATCAGTGGGGGACTAGCGGGAGGTCGGAACGAGCAGTACTTC. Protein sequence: CAISGGLAGGRNEQYF.

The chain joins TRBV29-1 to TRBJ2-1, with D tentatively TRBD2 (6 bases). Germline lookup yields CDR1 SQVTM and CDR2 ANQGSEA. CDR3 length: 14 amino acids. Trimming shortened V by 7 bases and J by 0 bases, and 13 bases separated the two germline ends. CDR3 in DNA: TGCAGCGCCGTGGGACTCTCCTCCTACAATGAGCAGTTCTTC. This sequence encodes CSAVGLSSYNEQFF.

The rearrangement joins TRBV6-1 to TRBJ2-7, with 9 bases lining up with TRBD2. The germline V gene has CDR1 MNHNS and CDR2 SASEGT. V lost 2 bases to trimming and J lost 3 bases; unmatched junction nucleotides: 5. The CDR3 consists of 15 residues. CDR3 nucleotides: TGTGCCAGCAGTGAAACTAGCGGGTATGGCTACGAGCAGTACTTC. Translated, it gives CASSETSGYGYEQYF.

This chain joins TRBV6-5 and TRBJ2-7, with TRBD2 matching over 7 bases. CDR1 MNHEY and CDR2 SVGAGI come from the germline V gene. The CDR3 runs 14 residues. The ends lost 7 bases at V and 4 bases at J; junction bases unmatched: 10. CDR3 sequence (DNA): TGTGCCAGCACCATCGGGGGGAGCGGTTACGAGCAGTACTTC. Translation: CASTIGGSGYEQYF.

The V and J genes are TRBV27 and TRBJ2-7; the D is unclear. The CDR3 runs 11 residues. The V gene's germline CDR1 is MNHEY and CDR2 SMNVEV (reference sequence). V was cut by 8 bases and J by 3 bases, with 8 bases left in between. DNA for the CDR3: TGTGCCAGCGGGCCTTACTACGAGCAGTACTTC. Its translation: CASGPYYEQYF.

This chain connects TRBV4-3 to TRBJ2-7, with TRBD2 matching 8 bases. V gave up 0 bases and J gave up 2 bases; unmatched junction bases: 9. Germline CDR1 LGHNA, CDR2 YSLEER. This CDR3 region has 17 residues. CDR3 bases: TGCGCCAGCAGCCAAGAGCCCCGGACTAGCCTTACCTACGAGCAGTACTTC. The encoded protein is CASSQEPRTSLTYEQYF.

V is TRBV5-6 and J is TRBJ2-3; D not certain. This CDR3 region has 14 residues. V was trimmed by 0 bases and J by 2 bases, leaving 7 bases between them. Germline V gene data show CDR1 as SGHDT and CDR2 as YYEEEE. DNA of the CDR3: TGTGCCAGCAGCTTGGTAGGGTCCACAGATACGCAGTATTTT. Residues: CASSLVGSTDTQYF.

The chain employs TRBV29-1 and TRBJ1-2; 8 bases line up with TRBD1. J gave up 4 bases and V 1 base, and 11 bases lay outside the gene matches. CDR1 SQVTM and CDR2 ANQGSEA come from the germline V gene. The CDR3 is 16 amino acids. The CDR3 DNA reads TGCAGCGTTGAAGGGACTGCAGGACAGGGATTCTATGGCTACACCTTC. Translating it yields CSVEGTAGQGFYGYTF.

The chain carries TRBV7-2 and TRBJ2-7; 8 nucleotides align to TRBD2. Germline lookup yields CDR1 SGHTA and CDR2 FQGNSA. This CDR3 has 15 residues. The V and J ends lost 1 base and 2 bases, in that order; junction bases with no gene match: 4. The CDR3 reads CASSLGSGITYEQYF. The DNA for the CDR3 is TGTGCCAGCAGCTTAGGTAGCGGGATCACCTACGAGCAGTACTTC.

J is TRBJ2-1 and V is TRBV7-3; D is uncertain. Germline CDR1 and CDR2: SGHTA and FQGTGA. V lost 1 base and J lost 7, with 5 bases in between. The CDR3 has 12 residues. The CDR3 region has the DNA TGTGCCAGCAGCTTAATAGGAAATGAGCAGTTCTTC. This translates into CASSLIGNEQFF.

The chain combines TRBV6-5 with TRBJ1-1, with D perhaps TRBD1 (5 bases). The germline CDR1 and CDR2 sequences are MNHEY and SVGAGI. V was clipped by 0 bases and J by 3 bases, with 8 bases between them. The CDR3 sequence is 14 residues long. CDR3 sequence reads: CASSYSEGYTEAFF. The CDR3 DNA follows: TGTGCCAGCAGTTACTCAGAGGGGTACACTGAAGCTTTCTTT.

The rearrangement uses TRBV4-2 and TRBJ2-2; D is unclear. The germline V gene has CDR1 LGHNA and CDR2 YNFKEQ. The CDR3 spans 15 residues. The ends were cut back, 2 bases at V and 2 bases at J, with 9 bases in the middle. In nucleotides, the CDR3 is TGTGCCAGCAGCCAACACCTACAAAACACCGGGGAGCTGTTTTTT. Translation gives CASSQHLQNTGELFF.

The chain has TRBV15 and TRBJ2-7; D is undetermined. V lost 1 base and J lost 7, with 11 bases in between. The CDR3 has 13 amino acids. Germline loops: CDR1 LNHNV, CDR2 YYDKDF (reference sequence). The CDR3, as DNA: TGTGCCACCAGCAGAGTGTTGTACTTAGAGCAGTACTTC. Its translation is CATSRVLYLEQYF.

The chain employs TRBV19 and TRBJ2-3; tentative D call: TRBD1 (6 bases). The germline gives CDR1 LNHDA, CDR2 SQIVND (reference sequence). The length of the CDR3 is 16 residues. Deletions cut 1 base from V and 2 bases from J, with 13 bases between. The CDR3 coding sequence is TGTGCCAGTAGTATAGCCCCGGACAGCAACACAGATACGCAGTATTTT. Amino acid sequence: CASSIAPDSNTDTQYF.

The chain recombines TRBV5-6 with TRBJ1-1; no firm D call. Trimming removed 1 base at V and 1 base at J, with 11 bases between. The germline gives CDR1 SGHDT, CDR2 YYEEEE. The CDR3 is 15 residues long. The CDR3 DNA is TGTGCCAGCAGCTTGTCCCCTTACCCGAACACTGAAGCTTTCTTT. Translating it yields CASSLSPYPNTEAFF.

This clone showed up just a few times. In nucleotides, the CDR3 is TGCGCCAGCAGCCCCAGGGTGGAGCCAGATACGCAGTATTTT. Its protein is CASSPRVEPDTQYF. The V call is TRBV5-1, the J call TRBJ2-3; tentative D call: TRBD1 (5 bases). Deletions cut 4 bases from V and 4 bases from J, with 13 bases between. The CDR3 totals 14 residues. CDR1 and CDR2 from the germline V gene are SGHRS and YFSETQ. Together with reference TRBV5-1 and TRBJ2-3, the CDR3 gives the full variable domain: KAGVTQTPRYLIKTRGQQVTLSCSPISGHRSVSWYQQTPGQGLQFLFEYFSETQRNKGNFPGRFSGRQFSNSRSEMNVSTLELGDSALYLCASSPRVEPDTQYFGPGTRLTVL.